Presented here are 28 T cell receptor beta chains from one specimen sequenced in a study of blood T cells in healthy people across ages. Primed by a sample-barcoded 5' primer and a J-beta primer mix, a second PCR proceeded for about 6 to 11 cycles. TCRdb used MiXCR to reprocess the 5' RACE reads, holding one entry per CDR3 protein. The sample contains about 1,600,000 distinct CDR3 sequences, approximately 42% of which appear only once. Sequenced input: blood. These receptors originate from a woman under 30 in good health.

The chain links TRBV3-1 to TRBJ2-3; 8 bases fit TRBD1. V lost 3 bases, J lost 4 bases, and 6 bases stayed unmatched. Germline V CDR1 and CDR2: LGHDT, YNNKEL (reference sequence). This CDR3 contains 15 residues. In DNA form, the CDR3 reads TGTGCCAGCAGCCAGGACAGGGACCGGGCAGATACGCAGTATTTT. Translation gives CASSQDRDRADTQYF.

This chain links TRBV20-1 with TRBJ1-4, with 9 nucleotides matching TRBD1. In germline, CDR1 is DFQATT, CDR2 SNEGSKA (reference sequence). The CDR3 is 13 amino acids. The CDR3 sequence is CSGATGGAEKLFF. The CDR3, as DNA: TGCAGCGGGGCCACAGGGGGCGCGGAAAAACTGTTTTTT.

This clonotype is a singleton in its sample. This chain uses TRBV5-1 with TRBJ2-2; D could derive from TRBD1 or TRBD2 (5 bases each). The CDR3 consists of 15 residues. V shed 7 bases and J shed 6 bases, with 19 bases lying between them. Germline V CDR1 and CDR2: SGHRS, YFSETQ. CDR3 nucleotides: TGCGCCAGCGAGGGCCGGGCAGGGTCCCCCGGGGAGCTGTTTTTT. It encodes CASEGRAGSPGELFF.

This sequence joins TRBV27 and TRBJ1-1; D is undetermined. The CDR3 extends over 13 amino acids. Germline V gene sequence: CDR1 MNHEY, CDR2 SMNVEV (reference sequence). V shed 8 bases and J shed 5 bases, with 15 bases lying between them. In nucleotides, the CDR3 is TGTGCCAGCGCTCCCGGGGTCGGGACTGAAGCTTTCTTT. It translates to CASAPGVGTEAFF.

The chain's CDR3 is CASSPGTSLHNEQFF. The CDR3 nucleotides read TGTGCCAGCAGCCCCGGGACTAGCTTACACAATGAGCAGTTCTTC. The chain carries TRBV9 and TRBJ2-1, with 9 bases that match TRBD2. The length of the CDR3 is 15 residues. Per germline, CDR1 SGDLS and CDR2 YYNGEE. The junction had 7 bases not matched to a gene; V was cut back by 4 bases and J by 5 bases.

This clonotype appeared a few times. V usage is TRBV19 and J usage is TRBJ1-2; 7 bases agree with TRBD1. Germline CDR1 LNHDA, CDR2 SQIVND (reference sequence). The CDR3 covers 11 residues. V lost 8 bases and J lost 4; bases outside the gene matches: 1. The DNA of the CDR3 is TGTGCCAGTCGACAGGGCTATGGCTACACCTTC. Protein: CASRQGYGYTF. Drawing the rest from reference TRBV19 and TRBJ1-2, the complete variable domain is DGGITQSPKYLFRKEGQNVTLSCEQNLNHDAMYWYRQDPGQGLRLIYYSQIVNDFQKGDIAEGYSVSREKKESFPLTVTSAQKNPTAFYLCASRQGYGYTFGSGTRLTVV.

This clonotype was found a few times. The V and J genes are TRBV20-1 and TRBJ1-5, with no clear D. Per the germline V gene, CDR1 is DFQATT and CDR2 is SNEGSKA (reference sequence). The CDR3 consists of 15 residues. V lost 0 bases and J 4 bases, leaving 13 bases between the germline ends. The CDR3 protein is CSARDHLSPNQPQHF. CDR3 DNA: TGCAGTGCTAGAGACCACCTCAGCCCAAATCAGCCCCAGCATTTT.

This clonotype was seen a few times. CDR3 bases: TGTGCCAGCAGGAAGACAGGGTCCTCCTACGAGCAGTACTTC. Protein sequence: CASRKTGSSYEQYF. The genes are TRBV27 and TRBJ2-7; 7 nucleotides align to TRBD1. CDR3 length: 14 amino acids. The germline V gene has CDR1 MNHEY and CDR2 SMNVEV (reference sequence). After removal of 6 bases from V and 0 bases from J, the junction contained 5 bases not matched to a gene.

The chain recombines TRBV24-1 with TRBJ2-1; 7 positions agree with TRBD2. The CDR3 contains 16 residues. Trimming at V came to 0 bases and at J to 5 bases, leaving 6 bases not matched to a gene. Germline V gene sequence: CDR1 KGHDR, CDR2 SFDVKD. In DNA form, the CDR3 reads TGTGCCACCAGTGATTTGCCCATCGGGACTAACAATGAGCAGTTCTTC. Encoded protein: CATSDLPIGTNNEQFF.

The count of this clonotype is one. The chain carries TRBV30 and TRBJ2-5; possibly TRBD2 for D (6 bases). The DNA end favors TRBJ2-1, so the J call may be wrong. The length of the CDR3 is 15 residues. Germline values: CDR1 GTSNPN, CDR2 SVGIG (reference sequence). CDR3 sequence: CAWSRGTKYQETQFF. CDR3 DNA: TGTGCCTGGAGTCGGGGGACCAAGTACCAAGAGACCCAGTTCTTC.

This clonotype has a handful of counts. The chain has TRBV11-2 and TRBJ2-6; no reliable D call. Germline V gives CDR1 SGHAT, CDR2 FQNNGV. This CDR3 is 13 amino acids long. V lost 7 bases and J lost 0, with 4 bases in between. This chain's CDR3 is CASIRSGANVLTF. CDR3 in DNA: TGTGCCAGCATCCGCTCTGGGGCCAACGTCCTGACTTTC.

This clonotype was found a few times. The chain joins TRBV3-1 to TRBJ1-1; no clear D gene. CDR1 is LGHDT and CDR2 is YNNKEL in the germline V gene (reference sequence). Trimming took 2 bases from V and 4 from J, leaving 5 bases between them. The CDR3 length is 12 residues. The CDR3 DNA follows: TGTGCCAGCAGCCAACTTGCCACTGAAGCTTTCTTT. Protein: CASSQLATEAFF.

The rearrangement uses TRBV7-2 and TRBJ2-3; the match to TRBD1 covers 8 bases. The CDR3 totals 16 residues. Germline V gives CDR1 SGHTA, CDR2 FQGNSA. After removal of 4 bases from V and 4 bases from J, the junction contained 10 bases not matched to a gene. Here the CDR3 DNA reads TGTGCCAGCAGCTCGGCGGGACAGGTTAACGCAGATACGCAGTATTTT. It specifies CASSSAGQVNADTQYF. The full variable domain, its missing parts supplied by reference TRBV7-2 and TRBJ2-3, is GAGVSQSPSNKVTEKGKDVELRCDPISGHTALYWYRQSLGQGLEFLIYFQGNSAPDKSGLPSDRFSAERTGGSVSTLTIQRTQQEDSAVYLCASSSAGQVNADTQYFGPGTRLTVL.

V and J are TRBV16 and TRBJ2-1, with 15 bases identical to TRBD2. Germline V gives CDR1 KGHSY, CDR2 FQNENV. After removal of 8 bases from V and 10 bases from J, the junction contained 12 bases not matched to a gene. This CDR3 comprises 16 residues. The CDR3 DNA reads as TGTGCCAGCGGACACTGGGGACTAGCGGGAGGACGGGAGCAGTTCTTC. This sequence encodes CASGHWGLAGGREQFF.

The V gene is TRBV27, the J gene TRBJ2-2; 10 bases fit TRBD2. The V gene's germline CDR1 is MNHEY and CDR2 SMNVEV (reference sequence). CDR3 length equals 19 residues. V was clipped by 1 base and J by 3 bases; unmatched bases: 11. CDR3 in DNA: TGTGCCAGCAGTTTATGGTCAGCGGGGGGGCTAAGGGACACCGGGGAGCTGTTTTTT. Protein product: CASSLWSAGGLRDTGELFF.

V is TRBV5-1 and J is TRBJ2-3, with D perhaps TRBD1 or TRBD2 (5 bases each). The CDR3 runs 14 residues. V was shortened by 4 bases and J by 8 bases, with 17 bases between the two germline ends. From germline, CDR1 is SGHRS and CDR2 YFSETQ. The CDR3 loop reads CASSLGTAVGTQYF. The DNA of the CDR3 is TGCGCCAGCAGCCTAGGGACCGCCGTGGGTACGCAGTATTTT.

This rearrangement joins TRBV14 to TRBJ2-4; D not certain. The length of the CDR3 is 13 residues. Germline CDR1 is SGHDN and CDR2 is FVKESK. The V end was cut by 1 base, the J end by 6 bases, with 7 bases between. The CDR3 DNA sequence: TGTGCCAGCAGCCAAGGGTTCGGAAACATTCAGTACTTC. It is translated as CASSQGFGNIQYF.

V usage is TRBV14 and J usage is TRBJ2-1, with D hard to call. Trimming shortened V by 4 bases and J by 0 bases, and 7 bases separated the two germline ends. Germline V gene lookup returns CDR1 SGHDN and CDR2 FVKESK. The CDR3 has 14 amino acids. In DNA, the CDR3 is TGTGCCAGCAGCCGGATGAGCTCCTACAATGAGCAGTTCTTC. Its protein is CASSRMSSYNEQFF.

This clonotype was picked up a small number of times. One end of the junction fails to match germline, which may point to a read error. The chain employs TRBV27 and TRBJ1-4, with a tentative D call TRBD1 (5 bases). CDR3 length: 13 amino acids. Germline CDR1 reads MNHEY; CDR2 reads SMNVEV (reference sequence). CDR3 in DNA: TGCGCCGGGGGTGGCGGGCCTAATGAAAAACTGTTTTTT. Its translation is CAGGGGPNEKLFF.

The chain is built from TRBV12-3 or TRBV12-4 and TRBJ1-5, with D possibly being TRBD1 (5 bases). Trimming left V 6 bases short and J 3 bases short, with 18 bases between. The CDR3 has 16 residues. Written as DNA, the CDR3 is TGTGCCAGCAGCCCAGCGGGGGGAAGGGTCAATCAGCCCCAGCATTTT. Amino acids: CASSPAGGRVNQPQHF.

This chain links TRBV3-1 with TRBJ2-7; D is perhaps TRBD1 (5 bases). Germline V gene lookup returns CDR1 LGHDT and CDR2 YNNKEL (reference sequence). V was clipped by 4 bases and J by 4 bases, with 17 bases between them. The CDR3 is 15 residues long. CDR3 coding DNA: TGTGCCAGCAGCCCACAGGTGGCGATCCCTTACGAGCAGTACTTC. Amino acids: CASSPQVAIPYEQYF.

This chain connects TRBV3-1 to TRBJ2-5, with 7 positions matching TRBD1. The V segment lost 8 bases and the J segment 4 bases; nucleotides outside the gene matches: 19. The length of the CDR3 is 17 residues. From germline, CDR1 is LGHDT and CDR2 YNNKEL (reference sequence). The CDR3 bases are TGTGCCAGCTCAACATCGGGACAGTCCCAAGGTCGAGAGACCCAGTACTTC. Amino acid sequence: CASSTSGQSQGRETQYF.

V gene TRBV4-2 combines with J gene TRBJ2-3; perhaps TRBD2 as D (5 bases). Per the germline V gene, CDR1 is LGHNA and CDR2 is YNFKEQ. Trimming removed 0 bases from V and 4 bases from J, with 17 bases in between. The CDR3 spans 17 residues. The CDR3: CASSQDGSPSLPDTQYF. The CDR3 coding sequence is TGTGCCAGCAGCCAAGATGGGTCGCCTAGCCTCCCAGATACGCAGTATTTT.

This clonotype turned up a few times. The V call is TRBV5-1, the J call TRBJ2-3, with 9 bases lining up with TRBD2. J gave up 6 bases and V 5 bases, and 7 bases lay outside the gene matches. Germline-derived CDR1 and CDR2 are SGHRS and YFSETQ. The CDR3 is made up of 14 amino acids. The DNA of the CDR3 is TGCGCCAGCAGTGTTCTAGCGGGGACCGATACGCAGTATTTT. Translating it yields CASSVLAGTDTQYF.

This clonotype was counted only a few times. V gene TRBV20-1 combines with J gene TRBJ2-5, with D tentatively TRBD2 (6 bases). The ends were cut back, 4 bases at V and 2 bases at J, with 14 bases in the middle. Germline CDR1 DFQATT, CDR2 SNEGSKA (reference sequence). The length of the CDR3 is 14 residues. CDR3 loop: CSATPSEGQETQYF. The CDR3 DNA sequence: TGCAGTGCTACTCCTAGCGAAGGACAAGAGACCCAGTACTTC.

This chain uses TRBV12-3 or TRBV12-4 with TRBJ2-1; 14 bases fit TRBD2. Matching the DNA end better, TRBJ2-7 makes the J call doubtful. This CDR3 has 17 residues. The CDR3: CASRGLAGEHSYNEQYF. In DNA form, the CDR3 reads TGTGCCAGCAGGGGACTAGCGGGGGAGCACTCCTACAATGAGCAGTACTTC.

CDR3 sequence: CSAQGQGNEKLFF. CDR3 nucleotide sequence: TGCAGCGCCCAAGGACAGGGGAATGAAAAACTGTTTTTT. V and J are TRBV29-1 and TRBJ1-4; 9 bases line up with TRBD1. Trimming removed 7 bases from V and 5 bases from J; junction bases left unmatched: 5. This CDR3 is 13 amino acids long. Germline CDR1 is SQVTM and CDR2 is ANQGSEA.

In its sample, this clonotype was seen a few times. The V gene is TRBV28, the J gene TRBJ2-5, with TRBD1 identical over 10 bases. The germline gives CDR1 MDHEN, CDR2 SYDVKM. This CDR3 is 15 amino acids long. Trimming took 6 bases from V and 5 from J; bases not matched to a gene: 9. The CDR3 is CASSSIDRGLETQYF. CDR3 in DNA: TGTGCCAGCAGCTCAATTGACAGGGGGCTGGAGACCCAGTACTTC.